These 31 T cell receptor beta chains share one sample of origin, sequenced in a study of T cell responses to AZD1222 COVID-19 vaccine. Assay: immunoSEQ multiplex PCR; the TCRdb copy retains only in-frame clones and omits some. The sample has 120,000 to 150,000 clones, more than 80% seen once; the top ten hold about 7.5%. Here the sequenced sample was peripheral blood, taken 28 days after the second dose of the MenACWY control vaccine. These receptors all come from an adult who received the MenACWY meningococcal vaccine as a control.

J is TRBJ1-2 and V is TRBV13; maybe TRBD1 (6 bases). Germline CDR1 is PRHDT and CDR2 is FYEKMQ (reference sequence). The CDR3 covers 15 residues. With 5 bases removed from V and 1 base from J, the gap between germline ends came to 14 bases. The CDR3 bases are TGTGCCAGCAGCGCGAGGACAGCCGATAACTATGGCTACACCTTC. This translates into CASSARTADNYGYTF.

V and J are TRBV6-5 and TRBJ1-4; 9 nucleotides align to TRBD1. The CDR3 length is 15 residues. Germline CDR1 is MNHEY and CDR2 is SVGAGI. Trimming at V came to 5 bases and at J to 9 bases, leaving 10 bases not matched to a gene. Here the CDR3 DNA reads TGTGCCAGCAGTCCAGGGACAGGGATGCCTCAAAAACTGTTTTTT. As protein: CASSPGTGMPQKLFF.

This rearrangement joins TRBV12-3 or TRBV12-4 to TRBJ2-4; D is possibly TRBD1 (6 bases). V lost 8 bases to trimming and J lost 12 bases, with 20 bases between them. The CDR3 loop spans 13 amino acids. The CDR3 DNA sequence: TGTGCCAGCCATTCAGGGGTCGGCGACCCTCAGTACTTC. Translating gives CASHSGVGDPQYF.

This clone was seen a single time. The chain employs TRBV6-5 and TRBJ1-1; D gene uncertain. The CDR3 spans 13 residues. The germline V gene has CDR1 MNHEY and CDR2 SVGAGI. Trimming stripped 8 bases from V and 1 base from J, with 11 bases between. The CDR3 sequence is CASSTDWNTEAFF. The CDR3 coding sequence is TGTGCCAGCTCCACGGACTGGAACACTGAAGCTTTCTTT.

The chain recombines TRBV7-3 with TRBJ2-1; D is undetermined. V dropped 2 bases and J dropped 2 bases, with 7 bases sitting between them. This CDR3 contains 14 residues. Germline CDR1 reads SGHTA; CDR2 reads FQGTGA. The DNA for the CDR3 is TGTGCCAGCAGCTTAGACTCTACCTACAATGAGCAGTTCTTC. This gives the protein CASSLDSTYNEQFF.

The V gene is TRBV29-1, the J gene TRBJ1-2; D is unresolved. V was clipped by 3 bases and J by 0 bases, with 11 bases between them. The CDR3 is made up of 14 amino acids. CDR1 SQVTM and CDR2 ANQGSEA come from the germline V gene. The DNA of the CDR3 is TGCAGCGTTGAGGGGTTTAAGGCTAACTATGGCTACACCTTC. Its translation: CSVEGFKANYGYTF.

The genes are TRBV7-2 and TRBJ2-3, with a tentative D call TRBD2 (5 bases). V dropped 3 bases and J dropped 1 base, with 14 bases sitting between them. Germline V gene data show CDR1 as SGHTA and CDR2 as FQGNSA. The CDR3 consists of 16 residues. The CDR3 loop is CASSFGLARRTDTQYF. The CDR3 DNA reads TGTGCCAGCAGCTTCGGGTTAGCGCGTCGCACAGATACGCAGTATTTT.

The chain carries TRBV6-1 and TRBJ2-3; 7 bases agree with TRBD1. Trimming at V came to 3 bases and at J to 3 bases, leaving 6 bases not matched to a gene. The germline V gene encodes CDR1 MNHNS and CDR2 SASEGT. The CDR3 has 15 residues. The CDR3, as DNA: TGTGCCAGCAGTGACCGACAGGGTGGGACAGATACGCAGTATTTT. Translation gives CASSDRQGGTDTQYF.

The chain carries TRBV7-2 and TRBJ2-2, with TRBD1 matching over 9 bases. V trimming: 5 bases; J trimming: 3 bases; junction bases outside the gene matches: 7. CDR1 and CDR2 from the germline V gene are SGHTA and FQGNSA. The CDR3 length is 16 residues. CDR3 region: CASSGDRGGYTGELFF. The CDR3 DNA is TGTGCCAGCAGCGGTGACAGGGGGGGTTACACCGGGGAGCTGTTTTTT.

This clone was observed once. This chain links TRBV2 with TRBJ2-2; no clear D gene. The CDR3 sequence is 11 residues long. In germline, CDR1 is SNHLY, CDR2 FYNNEI. The ends were cut back, 2 bases at V and 7 bases at J, with 2 bases in the middle. Here the CDR3 reads CASSEFGELFF. The CDR3 nucleotides are TGTGCCAGCAGTGAATTCGGGGAGCTGTTTTTT.

The chain couples TRBV2 to TRBJ2-5, with 7 bases that match TRBD2. Germline assignment: CDR1 SNHLY and CDR2 FYNNEI. The CDR3 sequence is 14 residues long. V was clipped by 5 bases and J by 2 bases; unmatched bases: 5. Written as DNA, the CDR3 is TGTGCCAGCAGTTTGACTAGCTATCAAGAGACCCAGTACTTC. As protein: CASSLTSYQETQYF.

This chain uses TRBV7-3 with TRBJ2-1, with 10 bases aligning to TRBD2. Per germline, CDR1 SGHTA and CDR2 FQGTGA. V dropped 1 base and J dropped 7; count of bases not matched to a gene: 7. This CDR3 is built from 16 residues. CDR3 nucleotides: TGTGCCAGCAGCTTAAGGGCTAGCGGGAGTGGGAATGAGCAGTTCTTC. Translated: CASSLRASGSGNEQFF. The entire variable domain, with the rest obtained from reference TRBV7-3 and TRBJ2-1, is as follows: GAGVSQTPSNKVTEKGKYVELRCDPISGHTALYWYRQSLGQGPEFLIYFQGTGAADDSGLPNDRFFAVRPEGSVSTLKIQRTERGDSAVYLCASSLRASGSGNEQFFGPGTRLTVL.

The CDR3, as DNA: TGTGCCAGCAGCTTAGGGACAGGGGGCTTAGATACGCAGTATTTT. It translates to CASSLGTGGLDTQYF. The V and J genes are TRBV7-6 and TRBJ2-3; 11 nucleotides align to TRBD1. Trimming cost V 1 base and J 5 bases; bases outside gene matches: 2. This CDR3 region has 15 residues. Germline V gives CDR1 SGHVS, CDR2 FNYEAQ. Drawing the rest from reference TRBV7-6 and TRBJ2-3, the complete variable domain is GAGVSQSPRYKVTKRGQDVALRCDPISGHVSLYWYRQALGQGPEFLTYFNYEAQQDKSGLPNDRFSAERPEGSISTLTIQRTEQRDSAMYRCASSLGTGGLDTQYFGPGTRLTVL.

The chain uses TRBV7-9 and TRBJ2-1; D may be TRBD2 (6 bases). The V and J ends lost 1 base and 5 bases respectively, with 18 bases between them. Germline V gene sequence: CDR1 SEHNR, CDR2 FQNEAQ (reference sequence). This CDR3 has 17 amino acids. The CDR3, as DNA: TGTGCCAGCAGCTTAGATGTGAGCGGAGGGGTGGACAATGAGCAGTTCTTC. Protein sequence: CASSLDVSGGVDNEQFF. Full variable domain (missing parts from reference TRBV7-9 and TRBJ2-1): DTGVSQNPRHKITKRGQNVTFRCDPISEHNRLYWYRQTLGQGPEFLTYFQNEAQLEKSRLLSDRFSAERPKGSFSTLEIQRTEQGDSAMYLCASSLDVSGGVDNEQFFGPGTRLTVL.

The chain is built from TRBV5-1 and TRBJ2-5; 12 bases line up with TRBD1. Germline-derived CDR1 and CDR2 are SGHRS and YFSETQ. The CDR3 contains 17 residues. With 4 bases clipped from V and 8 bases from J, the junction kept 15 bases outside the gene matches. Here the CDR3 DNA reads TGCGCCAGCAGCGCCGCCGGGACAGGGGGCCCGGGCGATACCCAGTACTTC. Amino acids: CASSAAGTGGPGDTQYF.

This sequence joins TRBV11-1 and TRBJ2-7, with D possibly TRBD1 on 6 matching bases. The CDR3 loop spans 14 amino acids. Trimming cost V 4 bases and J 0 bases, with 10 bases left between them. Germline CDR1 and CDR2: SGHAT and FQDESV (reference sequence). The chain's CDR3 is CASSSRDTSYEQYF. CDR3 DNA: TGTGCCAGCAGCTCCCGGGACACCTCCTACGAGCAGTACTTC.

On this clone itself: Within the sample, other DNA sequences also encode this same CDR3. J is TRBJ2-5 and V is TRBV7-2, with D perhaps matching TRBD2 (7 bases). The germline V gene has CDR1 SGHTA and CDR2 FQGNSA. The CDR3 sequence is 14 residues long. The V gene lost 0 bases and the J gene lost 4 bases, with 9 bases spanning the gap. DNA of the CDR3: TGTGCCAGCAGCTTAGCGGGAGGGGGAGAGACCCAGTACTTC. It yields the protein CASSLAGGGETQYF.

The chain is built from TRBV12-5 and TRBJ2-2; D remains ambiguous. This CDR3 spans 16 amino acids. Germline assignment: CDR1 LGHNT and CDR2 FRNRAP. The V end lost 0 bases, the J end lost 0 bases, and 8 bases lay between the germline ends. The CDR3 loop reads CASGLVSVANTGELFF. CDR3 bases: TGTGCTAGTGGTTTGGTATCCGTAGCGAACACCGGGGAGCTGTTTTTT.

The rearrangement joins TRBV5-1 to TRBJ2-7, with TRBD1 identical over 10 bases. The CDR3 extends over 15 amino acids. With V trimmed by 3 bases and J by 2 bases, 5 bases remained unmatched. The germline gives CDR1 SGHRS, CDR2 YFSETQ. The CDR3 sequence is CASSSDRGLTYEQYF. The CDR3 nucleotides are TGCGCCAGCAGCTCTGACAGGGGGCTCACCTACGAGCAGTACTTC.

The rearrangement links TRBV7-2 to TRBJ1-2, with a tentative D call TRBD1 (5 bases). Germline assignment: CDR1 SGHTA and CDR2 FQGNSA. Trimming pared 1 base from V and 10 bases from J, leaving 13 bases between. This CDR3 is 13 amino acids long. CDR3 protein: CASSLGGRRDYTF. CDR3 in DNA: TGTGCCAGCAGCTTAGGGGGGAGGAGGGACTACACCTTC.

J is TRBJ2-1 and V is TRBV29-1, with TRBD2 matching 9 bases. Germline CDR1 and CDR2: SQVTM and ANQGSEA. There are 16 residues in the CDR3. V trimming: 0 bases; J trimming: 9 bases; junction bases outside the gene matches: 12. The chain's CDR3 is CSVEEASGGFSREQFF. Written as DNA, the CDR3 is TGCAGCGTTGAAGAGGCAAGCGGGGGGTTTTCGCGTGAGCAGTTCTTC.

The chain uses TRBV6-5 and TRBJ2-7, with unresolved D. Trimming removed 5 bases from V and 5 bases from J, with 7 bases in between. CDR3 length: 11 residues. Per the germline V gene, CDR1 is MNHEY and CDR2 is SVGAGI. CDR3 bases: TGTGCCAGCAGTAGGGCCCACGAGCAGTACTTC. It specifies CASSRAHEQYF.

The CDR3 bases are TGTGCCAGCAGCTTAATCGGGACGAACACCGGGGAGCTGTTTTTT. It specifies CASSLIGTNTGELFF. The genes are TRBV7-8 and TRBJ2-2; tentative D call: TRBD2 (5 bases). The V end lost 2 bases, the J end lost 0 bases, and 7 bases lay between the germline ends. Germline CDR1 SGHVS, CDR2 FQNEAQ. The CDR3 has 15 residues. Looking up the rest from reference TRBV7-8 and TRBJ2-2 gives the full variable domain: GAGVSQSPRYKVAKRGQDVALRCDPISGHVSLFWYQQALGQGPEFLTYFQNEAQLDKSGLPSDRFFAERPEGSVSTLKIQRTQQEDSAVYLCASSLIGTNTGELFFGEGSRLTVL.

This sequence joins TRBV5-1 and TRBJ1-6; D may be TRBD1 (5 bases). This CDR3 is 19 amino acids long. Trimming removed 0 bases at V and 0 bases at J, with 16 bases between. Germline values: CDR1 SGHRS, CDR2 YFSETQ. CDR3 residues: CASSLAPIGGDSYNSPLHF. The CDR3, as DNA: TGCGCCAGCAGCTTGGCCCCAATTGGAGGGGACTCCTATAATTCACCCCTCCACTTT.

V usage is TRBV24-1 and J usage is TRBJ2-2; D is unresolved. The germline V gene has CDR1 KGHDR and CDR2 SFDVKD. The CDR3 has 14 residues. V was shortened by 12 bases and J by 1 base, with 14 bases between the two germline ends. CDR3 nucleotides: TGTGCCGCGAGTACAGCGATGAACACCGGGGAGCTGTTTTTT. Translated: CAASTAMNTGELFF.

CDR3 sequence (DNA): TGCAGCGTGGGGGATTGGACAGGGGGCGACGAGCAGTACTTC. Protein product: CSVGDWTGGDEQYF. The chain uses TRBV29-1 and TRBJ2-7; TRBD1 agrees at 11 bases. The CDR3 has 14 residues. Germline V gene sequence: CDR1 SQVTM, CDR2 ANQGSEA. Unmatched junction bases numbered 9, after V lost 6 bases and J lost 5 bases.

CDR3 region: CASSVAARSAGTIYF. CDR3 bases: TGTGCCAGCAGCGTAGCTGCAAGGTCTGCCGGGACCATATATTTT. This rearrangement joins TRBV9 to TRBJ1-3; D uncertain. Trimming removed 0 bases at V and 10 bases at J, with 17 bases between. CDR1 and CDR2 from the germline V gene are SGDLS and YYNGEE. This CDR3 spans 15 amino acids.

The CDR3 region has the DNA TGCGCCAGCAGGGGGACTAGCGACTACAATGAGCAGTTCTTC. Amino acid sequence: CASRGTSDYNEQFF. The V call is TRBV5-1, the J call TRBJ2-1, with TRBD2 matching 10 bases. The CDR3 runs 14 residues. Per germline, CDR1 SGHRS and CDR2 YFSETQ. V lost 5 bases and J lost 3; bases outside the gene matches: 2. The full variable domain, in which reference TRBV5-1 and TRBJ2-1 provide the parts outside the CDR3, is KAGVTQTPRYLIKTRGQQVTLSCSPISGHRSVSWYQQTPGQGLQFLFEYFSETQRNKGNFPGRFSGRQFSNSRSEMNVSTLELGDSALYLCASRGTSDYNEQFFGPGTRLTVL.

The chain couples TRBV19 to TRBJ1-5; D is undetermined. V lost 5 bases and J 4 bases, leaving 9 bases between the germline ends. Germline assignment: CDR1 LNHDA and CDR2 SQIVND (reference sequence). This CDR3 contains 13 residues. The CDR3 protein is CASSFPGNQPQHF. The CDR3 DNA reads as TGTGCCAGTAGTTTCCCGGGAAATCAGCCCCAGCATTTT.

The rearrangement uses TRBV7-8 and TRBJ1-4, with a weak D call TRBD1 (5 bases). V was trimmed by 5 bases and J by 11 bases, leaving 12 bases between them. Germline V gene data show CDR1 as SGHVS and CDR2 as FQNEAQ. The CDR3 length is 12 residues. The CDR3 is CASSLRDDKLFF. For the CDR3, the DNA is TGTGCCAGCAGCCTCCGGGACGACAAACTGTTTTTT. Looking up the rest from reference TRBV7-8 and TRBJ1-4 gives the full variable domain: GAGVSQSPRYKVAKRGQDVALRCDPISGHVSLFWYQQALGQGPEFLTYFQNEAQLDKSGLPSDRFFAERPEGSVSTLKIQRTQQEDSAVYLCASSLRDDKLFFGSGTQLSVL.

This sequence joins TRBV14 and TRBJ2-1, with 11 bases that match TRBD2. Germline CDR1 is SGHDN and CDR2 is FVKESK. V lost 4 bases and J lost 3; bases outside the gene matches: 8. The CDR3 is 17 amino acids. The CDR3 DNA is TGTGCCAGCAGCCTCTTAGCGGGAGGGCCTCGCTACAATGAGCAGTTCTTC. It codes for CASSLLAGGPRYNEQFF. The variable domain in full, completed from reference TRBV14 and TRBJ2-1, reads EAGVTQFPSHSVIEKGQTVTLRCDPISGHDNLYWYRRVMGKEIKFLLHFVKESKQDESGMPNNRFLAERTGGTYSTLKVQPAELEDSGVYFCASSLLAGGPRYNEQFFGPGTRLTVL.